This T cell receptor beta chain is drawn from a study of T cell clonality in common variable immunodeficiency. Notes on the study in general: Reportedly, TCR beta sequences from common variable immunodeficiency showed fewer deletions and N-nucleotide insertions.

In germline, CDR1 is LNHDA, CDR2 SQIVND (reference sequence). V lost 5 bases to trimming and J lost 3 bases, with 10 bases between them. The length of the CDR3 is 13 residues. This clone was counted many times. Its specificity is not known. With the read ending 3 residues before the CDR3 end, the germline J gene is used to fill in that end. Clones were read by immunoSEQ multiplex PCR, and TCRdb kept only the in-frame ones, dropping some. The sample shows 40,000 to 65,000 clones, none of them appearing just once. The sequencing input was peripheral blood mononuclear cells. The TCR was taken from a person aged 18 to 69 in good health. V and J are TRBV19 and TRBJ1-1; D is undetermined. The part of the CDR3 DNA that was read is TGTGCCAGTAGTTCACGACAAGACACTGAA. This gives the protein CASSSRQDTE. From start to end, the CDR3 is CASSSRQDTEAFF.